Following are 27 T cell receptor beta chains from one sample sequenced in a study of T cell repertoires in cytomegalovirus infection. Using its own MiXCR run on the reads, TCRdb lists one record per CDR3 protein. Of around 900,000 distinct CDR3 sequences in the sample, approximately 33% were seen once. These TCRs' antigens remain unknown. This specimen was cultured CD8+ T cells from PBMCs, taken from culture after CMV antigen stimulation. All receptors come from a human donor in good health (CMV status not recorded). Some clones in this sample may be carry-over from other donors' samples.

This clonotype was seen ten or more times. The rearrangement uses TRBV27 and TRBJ2-3; 10 positions agree with TRBD2. This CDR3 has 15 residues. V lost 6 bases, J lost 1 base, and 4 bases stayed unmatched. Germline loops: CDR1 MNHEY, CDR2 SMNVEV (reference sequence). The CDR3 spells CASSLAGGRTDTQYF. The CDR3 DNA is TGTGCCAGCAGCTTAGCGGGGGGTCGCACAGATACGCAGTATTTT.

The sample holds many counts of this clonotype. DNA of the CDR3: TGTGCCAGCAGCCACTTGACTAGGCCCTCCTACAATGAGCAGTTCTTC. Amino acids: CASSHLTRPSYNEQFF. This chain links TRBV7-2 with TRBJ2-1; D may be TRBD2 (6 bases). The CDR3 runs to 16 residues. V shed 5 bases and J shed 0 bases, with 14 bases lying between them. The V gene's germline CDR1 is SGHTA and CDR2 FQGNSA. Based on the CDR3 plus reference TRBV7-2 and TRBJ2-1, the full variable domain is GAGVSQSPSNKVTEKGKDVELRCDPISGHTALYWYRQSLGQGLEFLIYFQGNSAPDKSGLPSDRFSAERTGGSVSTLTIQRTQQEDSAVYLCASSHLTRPSYNEQFFGPGTRLTVL.

This clonotype was counted a few times. V is TRBV10-3 and J is TRBJ1-6; 9 bases are a match to TRBD1. The ends lost 3 bases at V and 9 bases at J; junction bases unmatched: 9. The CDR3 runs to 16 residues. The germline V gene has CDR1 ENHRY and CDR2 SYGVKD. The CDR3 loop is CAISDTGQGEGSPLHF. The CDR3 DNA follows: TGTGCCATCAGTGATACGGGACAGGGAGAAGGTTCACCCCTCCACTTT.

This chain links TRBV28 with TRBJ2-1; D ambiguous. CDR3 length: 15 residues. V lost 5 bases, J lost 3 bases, and 14 bases lay in between. Per germline, CDR1 MDHEN and CDR2 SYDVKM. Here the CDR3 reads CASSAPELVYNEQFF. The CDR3 DNA follows: TGTGCCAGCAGTGCTCCCGAATTAGTCTACAATGAGCAGTTCTTC.

The chain combines TRBV4-3 with TRBJ1-4; the D is unclear. Trimming took off 4 bases at V and 0 bases at J, with 6 bases between the two ends. The germline CDR1 and CDR2 sequences are LGHNA and YSLEER. The CDR3 contains 14 residues. As DNA, the CDR3 is TGCGCCAGCAGCCCCTCAACAACTAATGAAAAACTGTTTTTT. This gives the protein CASSPSTTNEKLFF.

This clonotype was recorded at least ten times. This sequence joins TRBV25-1 and TRBJ1-5; D perhaps matches TRBD1 (6 bases). Per germline, CDR1 MGHDK and CDR2 SYGVNS. The CDR3 sequence is 15 residues long. Deletions cut 8 bases from V and 1 base from J, with 15 bases between. The CDR3 DNA follows: TGTGCCAGCCAAGGCAGGGGACGGAGCAATCAGCCCCAGCATTTT. It encodes CASQGRGRSNQPQHF.

This clonotype was seen repeatedly, ten times or more. The gene calls are TRBV7-9 and TRBJ1-1; D ambiguous. The CDR3 covers 13 residues. Germline V gives CDR1 SEHNR, CDR2 FQNEAQ (reference sequence). V dropped 1 base and J dropped 6 bases, with 9 bases sitting between them. The CDR3 DNA sequence: TGTGCCAGCAGCTTAGTGGGGTGGCCTGAAGCTTTCTTT. Its translation: CASSLVGWPEAFF.

The chain employs TRBV6-5 and TRBJ2-7, with D possibly TRBD1 on 6 matching bases. Germline assignment: CDR1 MNHEY and CDR2 SVGAGI. This CDR3 is built from 18 residues. V was cut by 3 bases and J by 0 bases, with 21 bases left in between. This CDR3 is CASSYFPQGFFSSYEQYF. The CDR3 DNA sequence: TGTGCCAGCAGTTATTTCCCTCAGGGGTTCTTCAGCTCCTACGAGCAGTACTTC.

The genes are TRBV7-2 and TRBJ2-7, with unresolved D. This CDR3 is 12 amino acids long. Germline V gene data show CDR1 as SGHTA and CDR2 as FQGNSA. With 2 bases removed from V and 5 bases from J, the gap between germline ends came to 7 bases. CDR3 bases: TGTGCCAGCAGCTTAATGGTTCACGAGCAGTACTTC. Translating gives CASSLMVHEQYF.

CDR3 in DNA: TGTGGGACCAGGGGATACAATGAGCAGTTCTTC. Translated: CGTRGYNEQFF. V gene TRBV28 combines with J gene TRBJ2-1; TRBD1 might be the D (6 bases). Germline CDR1 reads MDHEN; CDR2 reads SYDVKM. This CDR3 region has 11 residues.

This clonotype was counted ten times or more. The V gene is TRBV19, the J gene TRBJ1-1, with 7 positions matching TRBD1. The CDR3 is 14 amino acids. Germline V gene data show CDR1 as LNHDA and CDR2 as SQIVND (reference sequence). V was clipped by 1 base and J by 1 base; unmatched bases: 0. The CDR3 sequence is CASSIGQGNTEAFF. In DNA, the CDR3 is TGTGCCAGTAGTATAGGACAGGGGAACACTGAAGCTTTCTTT.

The chain links TRBV9 to TRBJ2-3, with D perhaps TRBD2 (6 bases). The CDR3 runs to 16 residues. Trimming shortened V by 0 bases and J by 2 bases, and 13 bases separated the two germline ends. The V gene's germline CDR1 is SGDLS and CDR2 YYNGEE. The CDR3 bases are TGTGCCAGCAGCGTAGAGAGACTAGGGATCACAGATACGCAGTATTTT. As protein: CASSVERLGITDTQYF.

This clonotype was seen a few times. The chain recombines TRBV29-1 with TRBJ2-2, with 10 bases lining up with TRBD2. The CDR3 length is 16 residues. V lost 4 bases to trimming and J lost 1 base; unmatched junction nucleotides: 6. The germline gives CDR1 SQVTM, CDR2 ANQGSEA. The CDR3, as DNA: TGCAGCGTTGGCCCTCCTAGCGGGGGGAACACCGGGGAGCTGTTTTTT. Its protein product is CSVGPPSGGNTGELFF.

This clonotype showed up many times. The chain recombines TRBV5-1 with TRBJ1-1; TRBD1 might be the D (5 bases). The CDR3 sequence is 15 residues long. In germline, CDR1 is SGHRS, CDR2 YFSETQ. V was clipped by 3 bases and J by 2 bases, with 14 bases between them. The CDR3 nucleotides are TGCGCCAGCAGCTCGGGACGGATTATAAACACTGAAGCTTTCTTT. This gives the protein CASSSGRIINTEAFF. Together with reference TRBV5-1 and TRBJ1-1, the CDR3 gives the full variable domain: KAGVTQTPRYLIKTRGQQVTLSCSPISGHRSVSWYQQTPGQGLQFLFEYFSETQRNKGNFPGRFSGRQFSNSRSEMNVSTLELGDSALYLCASSSGRIINTEAFFGQGTRLTVV.

J is TRBJ1-1 and V is TRBV9; D might be TRBD1 (5 bases). Germline lookup yields CDR1 SGDLS and CDR2 YYNGEE. V was trimmed by 2 bases and J by 7 bases, leaving 12 bases between them. This CDR3 is 13 amino acids long. In nucleotides, the CDR3 is TGTGCCAGCAGCGTCGACAGTACTTTTGAAGCTTTCTTT. This encodes CASSVDSTFEAFF.

The V call is TRBV12-3 or TRBV12-4, the J call TRBJ1-2; no reliable D call. Trimming took 3 bases from V and 11 from J, leaving 10 bases between them. The CDR3 spans 11 residues. CDR3: CASSLSRMYTF. CDR3 nucleotide sequence: TGTGCCAGCAGTTTGAGCAGGATGTACACCTTC.

The V gene is TRBV7-2, the J gene TRBJ2-5; TRBD2 agrees at 14 bases. The CDR3 contains 17 residues. Germline CDR1 is SGHTA and CDR2 is FQGNSA. Unmatched junction bases numbered 9, after V lost 5 bases and J lost 4 bases. The CDR3 DNA follows: TGTGCCAGCAGCGCCCAGACTAGCGGGGGGGCCCTAGAGACCCAGTACTTC. This translates into CASSAQTSGGALETQYF. The whole variable domain, filled in from reference TRBV7-2 and TRBJ2-5, reads GAGVSQSPSNKVTEKGKDVELRCDPISGHTALYWYRQSLGQGLEFLIYFQGNSAPDKSGLPSDRFSAERTGGSVSTLTIQRTQQEDSAVYLCASSAQTSGGALETQYFGPGTRLLVL.

This rearrangement joins TRBV10-3 to TRBJ2-2, with 7 bases fitting TRBD1. The CDR3 runs to 14 residues. J gave up 1 base and V 6 bases, and 2 bases lay outside the gene matches. CDR1 is ENHRY and CDR2 is SYGVKD in the germline V gene. The CDR3 region has the DNA TGTGCCATCAGGGGGACAGTGAACACCGGGGAGCTGTTTTTT. It encodes CAIRGTVNTGELFF.

The rearrangement links TRBV9 to TRBJ2-7, with D hard to call. The CDR3 runs to 16 residues. The germline V gene has CDR1 SGDLS and CDR2 YYNGEE. The germline V and J ends were trimmed by 2 bases and 0 bases, with 15 bases remaining between them. The CDR3, as DNA: TGTGCCAGCAGCGTTCGTCAGGACCAGCCCTCCTACGAGCAGTACTTC. Encoded protein: CASSVRQDQPSYEQYF.

The chain joins TRBV20-1 to TRBJ2-7; D may be TRBD1 (6 bases). This CDR3 contains 16 residues. V was cut by 2 bases and J by 2 bases, with 19 bases left in between. In germline, CDR1 is DFQATT, CDR2 SNEGSKA (reference sequence). This CDR3 is CSARWQGNHSTYEQYF. DNA for the CDR3: TGCAGTGCTAGATGGCAGGGGAACCATTCTACCTACGAGCAGTACTTC.

The rearrangement uses TRBV27 and TRBJ2-1; TRBD2 agrees at 8 bases. Germline lookup yields CDR1 MNHEY and CDR2 SMNVEV (reference sequence). V lost 5 bases, J lost 7 bases, and 10 bases stayed unmatched. The CDR3 loop spans 15 amino acids. CDR3 nucleotide sequence: TGTGCCAGCAGTCACGGGGGGGGGAACCCGAATGAGCAGTTCTTC. Encoded protein: CASSHGGGNPNEQFF.

The chain is built from TRBV12-3 or TRBV12-4 and TRBJ1-6, with TRBD1 identical over 8 bases. V trimming: 6 bases; J trimming: 7 bases; junction bases outside the gene matches: 5. This CDR3 region has 14 residues. CDR3 residues: CASRDRGANSPLHF. DNA of the CDR3: TGTGCCAGCAGAGACAGGGGAGCGAATTCACCCCTCCACTTT.

This clonotype was recorded once. This chain joins TRBV4-1 and TRBJ2-7, with TRBD2 as a possible D gene (6 bases). The better agreement between TRBJ2-5 and the DNA end casts doubt on the J call. In germline, CDR1 is MGHRA, CDR2 YSYEKL. The CDR3 consists of 15 residues. CDR3 loop: CASSQEGDYQETQYF. In DNA, the CDR3 is TGCGCCAGCAGCCAAGAGGGGGACTACCAAGAGACCCAGTACTTC.

V usage is TRBV4-1 and J usage is TRBJ1-4; 8 bases map to TRBD1. Germline-derived CDR1 and CDR2 are MGHRA and YSYEKL. V gave up 0 bases and J gave up 6 bases; unmatched junction bases: 9. This CDR3 has 17 residues. CDR3 in DNA: TGCGCCAGCAGCCAAGATCTTACAGGGGGAGAGGATGAAAAACTGTTTTTT. This encodes CASSQDLTGGEDEKLFF.

This clonotype was observed at least ten times. This rearrangement joins TRBV7-6 to TRBJ2-2; 9 bases map to TRBD1. The CDR3 has 16 residues. The junction had 3 bases not matched to a gene; V was cut back by 1 base and J by 3 bases. In germline, CDR1 is SGHVS, CDR2 FNYEAQ. CDR3 sequence: CASSLGTGGHTGELFF. The CDR3 DNA follows: TGTGCCAGCAGCTTAGGAACAGGGGGCCACACCGGGGAGCTGTTTTTT.

Points on this clonotype: A read error may explain this, as a much larger clone is one base away. The chain employs TRBV6-5 and TRBJ2-1; 7 bases agree with TRBD1. Trimming at V came to 5 bases and at J to 8 bases, leaving 18 bases not matched to a gene. The CDR3 length is 17 residues. Germline CDR1 MNHEY, CDR2 SVGAGI. The CDR3 region is CASSQLLDRALFDEQFF. The CDR3, as DNA: TGTGCCAGCAGTCAATTATTAGACAGGGCACTTTTCGATGAGCAGTTCTTC.

This clonotype has just a few counts. The chain is built from TRBV19 and TRBJ1-6; D is perhaps TRBD1 (6 bases). The length of the CDR3 is 15 residues. The V and J ends lost 4 bases and 7 bases respectively, with 14 bases between them. Germline-derived CDR1 and CDR2 are LNHDA and SQIVND (reference sequence). The CDR3 DNA is TGTGCCAGTAGTACGGCCACAGGGAGAAATTCACCCCTCCACTTT. Translation gives CASSTATGRNSPLHF.